Following are 16 T cell receptor beta chains from one sample sequenced in a study of blood T cell repertoires in COVID-19. Produced via immunoSEQ multiplex PCR; TCRdb's table is partial and in-frame only. The sample carries under 200,000 clones, around four fifths recorded once. Sequencing was carried out using peripheral blood. The receptors originated from a woman in her sixties or seventies with COVID-19, enrolled during active disease.

The chain carries TRBV30 and TRBJ1-1; 7 bases align to TRBD1. The CDR3 length is 11 residues. Germline CDR1 GTSNPN, CDR2 SVGIG (reference sequence). J was trimmed by 5 bases and V by 5 bases; bases with no gene match: 2. The CDR3 DNA follows: TGTGCCTGGCAGGGGGTGACTGAAGCTTTCTTT. This encodes CAWQGVTEAFF.

The V and J genes are TRBV24-1 and TRBJ1-1; D possibly corresponds to TRBD1 (6 bases). The CDR3 is made up of 18 amino acids. Trimming took 2 bases from V and 4 from J, leaving 22 bases between them. The germline CDR1 and CDR2 sequences are KGHDR and SFDVKD. The CDR3 sequence is CATSDSPTLDRSGTEAFF. The CDR3 region has the DNA TGTGCCACCAGTGATTCCCCCACCCTGGACAGATCGGGCACTGAAGCTTTCTTT.

This clone was recorded once. This chain links TRBV7-2 with TRBJ2-1, with 7 nucleotides matching TRBD1. This CDR3 has 15 amino acids. Germline V gene lookup returns CDR1 SGHTA and CDR2 FQGNSA. V lost 5 bases to trimming and J lost 5 bases; unmatched junction nucleotides: 9. This CDR3 reads CASSPQTGYDNEQFF. In nucleotides, the CDR3 is TGTGCCAGCAGCCCCCAGACAGGGTACGACAATGAGCAGTTCTTC. Variable domain in full (rest from reference TRBV7-2 and TRBJ2-1): GAGVSQSPSNKVTEKGKDVELRCDPISGHTALYWYRQSLGQGLEFLIYFQGNSAPDKSGLPSDRFSAERTGGSVSTLTIQRTQQEDSAVYLCASSPQTGYDNEQFFGPGTRLTVL.

The V and J genes are TRBV5-1 and TRBJ2-1; the D gene is possibly TRBD2 (5 bases). Between the trimmed V and J ends, which lost 7 bases and 0 bases, there was a span of 14 bases. Germline V gene sequence: CDR1 SGHRS, CDR2 YFSETQ. There are 15 residues in the CDR3. CDR3 coding DNA: TGCGCCAGCTACAAGGAAGAGGGCTCCTACAATGAGCAGTTCTTC. Translated: CASYKEEGSYNEQFF. The whole variable domain, remainder taken from reference TRBV5-1 and TRBJ2-1, is KAGVTQTPRYLIKTRGQQVTLSCSPISGHRSVSWYQQTPGQGLQFLFEYFSETQRNKGNFPGRFSGRQFSNSRSEMNVSTLELGDSALYLCASYKEEGSYNEQFFGPGTRLTVL.

The rearrangement uses TRBV27 and TRBJ2-1; 10 bases fit TRBD2. The germline gives CDR1 MNHEY, CDR2 SMNVEV (reference sequence). CDR3 length: 17 amino acids. J lost 0 bases, V lost 5 bases, and 7 bases had no gene match. CDR3 region: CASSLGLADSSYNEQFF. Here the CDR3 DNA reads TGTGCCAGCAGTCTCGGACTAGCGGACAGCTCCTACAATGAGCAGTTCTTC.

Only one count was recorded for this clone. This chain uses TRBV5-1 with TRBJ2-7; 9 bases are shared with TRBD2. Germline V gene data show CDR1 as SGHRS and CDR2 as YFSETQ. The V segment lost 4 bases and the J segment 0 bases; nucleotides outside the gene matches: 2. The length of the CDR3 is 14 residues. The CDR3: CASSGSGSSYEQYF. Written as DNA, the CDR3 is TGCGCCAGCAGCGGTAGCGGGAGCTCCTACGAGCAGTACTTC.

The CDR3: CATSDITVTDTQYF. DNA for the CDR3: TGTGCCACCAGTGATATAACTGTCACAGATACGCAGTATTTT. The chain employs TRBV24-1 and TRBJ2-3; D gene ambiguous. The CDR3 extends over 14 amino acids. In germline, CDR1 is KGHDR, CDR2 SFDVKD. Trimming took 3 bases from V and 2 from J, leaving 8 bases between them.

The chain is built from TRBV3-1 (or the pseudogene TRBV3-2) and TRBJ1-1, with D tentatively TRBD1 (6 bases). Germline CDR1 reads LGHDT; CDR2 reads YNNKEL (reference sequence). Deletions cut 4 bases from V and 2 bases from J, with 14 bases between. The CDR3 sequence is 15 residues long. The CDR3 DNA reads as TGTGCCAGCAGCCCACCGGGACACGGTAACACTGAAGCTTTCTTT. As protein: CASSPPGHGNTEAFF.

This clone was detected once. The rearrangement uses TRBV6-5 and TRBJ2-1; 9 bases line up with TRBD1. This CDR3 contains 15 residues. Unmatched junction bases numbered 4, after V lost 0 bases and J lost 7 bases. Germline loops: CDR1 MNHEY, CDR2 SVGAGI. The CDR3 nucleotides read TGTGCCAGCAGTTACTCAGGGACAGGGACAAATGAGCAGTTCTTC. Translated: CASSYSGTGTNEQFF.

The J gene is TRBJ1-2, the V gene TRBV28; tentatively, D is TRBD1 (6 bases). The V end was cut by 6 bases, the J end by 8 bases, with 22 bases between. Germline loops: CDR1 MDHEN, CDR2 SYDVKM. This CDR3 region has 15 residues. In DNA, the CDR3 is TGTGCCAGCAGAGCCGGGGTAAGGGGGACGAGCGGCTACACCTTC. Amino acid sequence: CASRAGVRGTSGYTF.

The V call is TRBV7-8, the J call TRBJ2-3; D is possibly TRBD2 (5 bases). This CDR3 region has 13 residues. Germline V gives CDR1 SGHVS, CDR2 FQNEAQ. V lost 9 bases to trimming and J lost 4 bases, with 14 bases between them. The CDR3 coding sequence is TGTGCCAGTCGGCGGGCGGTGGCAGATACGCAGTATTTT. Protein sequence: CASRRAVADTQYF.

This clone showed up many times. The chain combines TRBV7-9 with TRBJ2-5, with TRBD1 as a possible D gene (5 bases). The ends were cut back, 5 bases at V and 3 bases at J, with 13 bases in the middle. The germline V gene has CDR1 SEHNR and CDR2 FQNEAQ (reference sequence). CDR3 length equals 14 residues. In DNA, the CDR3 is TGTGCCAGCAGCCCTAGGGGCTCCGAAGAGACCCAGTACTTC. Translated: CASSPRGSEETQYF.

This chain uses TRBV18 with TRBJ2-7; 8 bases line up with TRBD1. The CDR3 loop spans 16 amino acids. CDR1 is KGHSH and CDR2 is LQKENI in the germline V gene. The ends lost 5 bases at V and 3 bases at J; junction bases unmatched: 12. CDR3 region: CASSSGTGALLYEQYV. Written as DNA, the CDR3 is TGTGCCAGCTCATCCGGGACAGGCGCCCTTCTCTACGAGCAGTACGTC.

The chain links TRBV6-5 to TRBJ1-5, with D possibly being TRBD1 (5 bases). This CDR3 contains 13 residues. Germline loops: CDR1 MNHEY, CDR2 SVGAGI. V was shortened by 7 bases and J by 4 bases, with 11 bases between the two germline ends. CDR3 region: CASMEGRNQPQHF. CDR3 DNA: TGTGCCAGCATGGAGGGGAGGAATCAGCCCCAGCATTTT.

This clone appeared a few times. The chain links TRBV6-5 to TRBJ1-5; D call uncertain. The CDR3 runs to 13 residues. V was cut by 7 bases and J by 5 bases, with 12 bases left in between. CDR1 MNHEY and CDR2 SVGAGI come from the germline V gene. CDR3 region: CASILKRDQPQHF. CDR3 bases: TGTGCCAGCATTTTAAAGAGGGATCAGCCCCAGCATTTT.

The rearrangement links TRBV12-5 to TRBJ1-2; possibly TRBD1 for D (6 bases). Deletions cut 4 bases from V and 4 bases from J, with 10 bases between. From germline, CDR1 is LGHNT and CDR2 FRNRAP. The CDR3 is made up of 13 amino acids. Here the CDR3 DNA reads TGTGCTAGTGGTTCGGACAGTTTCTATGGCTACACCTTC. It translates to CASGSDSFYGYTF.